These 5 T cell receptor beta chains were all obtained from the same sample, sequenced in a study of shared clonotypes between healthy human individuals (TCRdb year 2020). Receptors were amplified or captured by the immunoSEQ multiplex PCR assay. The table comes from immuneACCESS by way of TCRdb, which keeps in-frame sequences with V and J called. Part of the clones is missing from these tables; in studies checked, under half for an unresolved V gene and the rest for unknown reasons. The sample table lists over a million clones, approximately 72% of them with a count of one. The ten largest clones add up to roughly 1.4% of the sample. The sample consisted of memory CD4+ T cells sorted from blood. The sample's cell subset or site label, in plain terms: CD45RA-negative fraction. The receptor source for this set is a man in his late teens or twenties in good health.

The chain employs TRBV19 and TRBJ2-5, with D perhaps matching TRBD1 (5 bases). Trimming stripped 5 bases from V and 3 bases from J, with 7 bases between. CDR3 size: 12 residues. Germline CDR1 is LNHDA and CDR2 is SQIVND (reference sequence). In DNA, the CDR3 is TGTGCCAGTAGTCGACAGAAAGAGACCCAGTACTTC. It specifies CASSRQKETQYF. The entire variable domain, with the rest obtained from reference TRBV19 and TRBJ2-5, is as follows: DGGITQSPKYLFRKEGQNVTLSCEQNLNHDAMYWYRQDPGQGLRLIYYSQIVNDFQKGDIAEGYSVSREKKESFPLTVTSAQKNPTAFYLCASSRQKETQYFGPGTRLLVL.

Only a few counts were recorded for this clone. This chain links TRBV4-3 with TRBJ2-3, with a possible D match to TRBD2 (5 bases). Trimming removed 0 bases from V and 9 bases from J, with 10 bases in between. CDR3 length: 13 residues. CDR1 is LGHNA, CDR2 YSLEER, per germline. The CDR3 DNA is TGCGCCAGCAGCCAAGATCACCGGGGAACGCAGTATTTT. Translation: CASSQDHRGTQYF.

The chain employs TRBV5-1 and TRBJ2-7; 7 nucleotides line up with TRBD1. There are 15 residues in the CDR3. Unmatched junction bases numbered 7, after V lost 3 bases and J lost 1 base. Germline assignment: CDR1 SGHRS and CDR2 YFSETQ. This CDR3 is CASSYETGWSYEQYF. The CDR3 DNA follows: TGCGCCAGCAGCTACGAGACAGGGTGGTCCTACGAGCAGTACTTC.

The CDR3 bases are TGTGCCATCAGCCCCTACTTAAGCTCTGGAAACACCATATATTTT. It translates to CAISPYLSSGNTIYF. The chain links TRBV10-3 to TRBJ1-3; D is uncertain. V was trimmed by 6 bases and J by 0 bases, leaving 12 bases between them. The CDR3 runs to 15 residues. The germline V gene has CDR1 ENHRY and CDR2 SYGVKD.

The J gene is TRBJ2-1, the V gene TRBV10-3; 10 nucleotides line up with TRBD2. CDR1 and CDR2 (germline): ENHRY, SYGVKD. V trimming: 3 bases; J trimming: 7 bases; junction bases outside the gene matches: 6. The CDR3 consists of 15 residues. As DNA, the CDR3 is TGTGCCATCAGTGATCAGCGGGAGGGCTTTAATGAGCAGTTCTTC. This gives the protein CAISDQREGFNEQFF.